Following are 3 T cell receptor beta chains from one sample sequenced in a study of blood T cell repertoires in COVID-19. Profiling relied on immunoSEQ multiplex PCR, and the TCRdb table lists in-frame clones only, not all of them. This sample has more than 200,000 clones, with roughly four fifths found just once. Specimen: peripheral blood. All receptors come from a woman over 75 with COVID-19, enrolled during active disease.

V gene TRBV6-6 combines with J gene TRBJ2-7, with D unresolved. Germline CDR1 MNHNY, CDR2 SVGAGI (reference sequence). The CDR3 is made up of 14 amino acids. The V gene lost 2 bases and the J gene lost 1 base, with 9 bases spanning the gap. The CDR3 DNA follows: TGTGCCAGCAGTTACGGTCAGATGTCCTACGAGCAGTACTTC. As protein: CASSYGQMSYEQYF.

This clone was found a few times. The chain is built from TRBV7-2 and TRBJ1-5; perhaps TRBD1 as D (5 bases). CDR3 length: 15 amino acids. CDR1 is SGHTA and CDR2 is FQGNSA in the germline V gene. Trimming shortened V by 5 bases and J by 3 bases, and 14 bases separated the two germline ends. CDR3 nucleotide sequence: TGTGCCAGCAGCCCCTGGGGACTGATCAATCAGCCCCAGCATTTT. The encoded protein is CASSPWGLINQPQHF.

The rearrangement uses TRBV7-3 and TRBJ1-1; 8 positions agree with TRBD1. This CDR3 has 15 residues. V was pared by 2 bases and J by 1 base, with 3 bases of the junction left unmatched. In germline, CDR1 is SGHTA, CDR2 FQGTGA. Here the CDR3 DNA reads TGTGCCAGCAGCTTACAAACAGGGGGGAACACTGAAGCTTTCTTT. Protein product: CASSLQTGGNTEAFF.